This TCR beta chain was sequenced for a study of T cell changes during pregnancy in multiple sclerosis. Sequenced by immunoSEQ multiplex PCR; TCRdb stores in-frame clones only, minus some. The sample consists of about 80,000 clones, about 90% of them appearing once. Trimming left V 3 bases short and J 3 bases short, with 11 bases between. This CDR3 has 14 amino acids. CDR1 and CDR2 (germline): KGHSH, LQKENI. The sequencing here drew on peripheral blood, taken before pregnancy. This sequence was found in a female donor with multiple sclerosis, enrolled in a pregnancy study. The chain has TRBV18 and TRBJ1-2, with D maybe TRBD1 (6 bases). The CDR3 is CASSPRAGDYGYTF. The CDR3, as DNA: TGTGCCAGCTCACCGCGAGCAGGGGACTATGGCTACACCTTC.